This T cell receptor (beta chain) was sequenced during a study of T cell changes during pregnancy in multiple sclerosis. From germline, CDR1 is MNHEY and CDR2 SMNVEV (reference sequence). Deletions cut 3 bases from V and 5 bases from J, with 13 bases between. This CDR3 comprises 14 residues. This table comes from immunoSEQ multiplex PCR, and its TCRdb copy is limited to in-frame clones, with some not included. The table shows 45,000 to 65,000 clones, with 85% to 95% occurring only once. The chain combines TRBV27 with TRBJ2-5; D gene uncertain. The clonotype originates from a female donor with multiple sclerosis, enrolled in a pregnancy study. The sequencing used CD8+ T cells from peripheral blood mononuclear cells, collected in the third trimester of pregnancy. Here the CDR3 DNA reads TGTGCCAGCAGTTTGGGCCCACCTCTGGAGACCCAGTACTTC. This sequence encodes CASSLGPPLETQYF.